One T cell receptor beta chain is described in this entry. CD45RO-negative, CCR7-positively selected cells formed the naive CD8 fraction, excluding terminally differentiated effector memory CD45RA+ cells. From germline, CDR1 is SGHTS and CDR2 YDEGEE. The length of the CDR3 is 15 residues. J lost 2 bases, V lost 2 bases, and 0 bases had no gene match. The data are from a study of shared clonotypes between healthy human individuals. For the study at large: Each donor's CD8 memory used one plate, CD8 naive two, each CD4 subset three.

Assay: immunoSEQ multiplex PCR; the TCRdb copy retains only in-frame clones and omits some. The table includes around 2,000,000 clones, approximately 94% detected once. This TCR was sampled from a man aged 18 to 30 in good health. Some clones in this sample may be carry-over from other donors' samples. Sequenced sample: naive CD8+ T cells from PBMCs. The chain uses TRBV5-8 and TRBJ2-1, with 11 bases aligning to TRBD2. As DNA, the CDR3 is TGTGCCAGCAGCTTACTAGCGGGGGCCTACAATGAGCAGTTCTTC. It is translated as CASSLLAGAYNEQFF.